This T cell receptor (beta chain) came from a study of blood T cell repertoires in COVID-19. Study as a whole: COVID-19 samples collected from the United States, Italy and Spain covered acute and convalescent phases. PBMCs, B-cell-depleted T cells, or T cells provided the cDNA or gDNA that made up the material.

Profiling relied on immunoSEQ multiplex PCR, and the TCRdb table lists in-frame clones only, not all of them. The data show some 48,000 clones, about four fifths seen once. The CDR3 is 13 amino acids. Trimming took 2 bases from V and 1 from J, leaving 5 bases between them. The V gene's germline CDR1 is MNHEY and CDR2 SVGAGI. Sequencing was done on a sample of peripheral blood. The clonotype was recovered from a human donor in a cohort sampled during active COVID-19. The V gene is TRBV6-5, the J gene TRBJ1-1, with unresolved D. CDR3 DNA: TGTGCCAGCAGTTACGGAGGGAACACTGAAGCTTTCTTT. As protein: CASSYGGNTEAFF.